These T cell receptor beta chains were read from a single sample in a study of control samples from healthy donors and cancer patients. The table came from immunoSEQ multiplex PCR; TCRdb's copy has only in-frame clones and leaves some out. This table has fewer than 120,000 clones, roughly 90% appearing once. The sample was PBMCs. The receptors derive from a woman in her sixties or seventies with lung cancer. Each CDR3 is given with its conserved first and last residue. Fields, in order: clone size, V gene, D gene, J gene, CDR3 protein, CDR3 DNA. D genes are given only for firm matches. Clone sizes are given selectively: once, few, many, or a class where the clone is expanded.

clone_size: NA
v_call: TRBV5-6
d_call: NA
j_call: TRBJ2-6
cdr3_aa: CASSFSGANVLTF
cdr3_nt: TGTGCCAGCAGCTTCTCTGGGGCCAACGTCCTGACTTTC

clone_size: once
v_call: TRBV4-1
d_call: NA
j_call: TRBJ1-4
cdr3_aa: CASSQHFGGNEKLFF
cdr3_nt: TGCGCCAGCAGCCAACATTTTGGGGGTAATGAAAAACTGTTTTTT

clone_size: NA
v_call: TRBV5-6
d_call: NA
j_call: TRBJ2-3
cdr3_aa: CASSLDRADTQYF
cdr3_nt: TGTGCCAGCAGCTTGGACAGGGCAGATACGCAGTATTTT

clone_size: NA
v_call: TRBV27
d_call: TRBD2
j_call: TRBJ2-1
cdr3_aa: CASSSQTSGDYNEQFF
cdr3_nt: TGTGCCAGCAGTTCACAGACTAGCGGGGATTACAATGAGCAGTTCTTC

clone_size: NA
v_call: TRBV10-1
d_call: NA
j_call: TRBJ1-1
cdr3_aa: CASIVRPLGTEAFF
cdr3_nt: TGCGCCAGCATTGTAAGACCGCTGGGCACTGAAGCTTTCTTT

clone_size: NA
v_call: TRBV7-8
d_call: NA
j_call: TRBJ2-7
cdr3_aa: CASSFESGAYEQYF
cdr3_nt: TGTGCCAGCAGCTTTGAGTCCGGAGCCTACGAGCAGTACTTC

clone_size: NA
v_call: TRBV27
d_call: NA
j_call: TRBJ1-1
cdr3_aa: CASSPRGNTEAFF
cdr3_nt: TGTGCCAGCAGTCCCAGGGGGAACACTGAAGCTTTCTTT

clone_size: NA
v_call: TRBV7-3
d_call: NA
j_call: TRBJ1-4
cdr3_aa: CASSLTGPNEKLFF
cdr3_nt: TGTGCCAGCAGCTTGACAGGCCCTAATGAAAAACTGTTTTTT

clone_size: NA
v_call: TRBV18
d_call: NA
j_call: TRBJ1-1
cdr3_aa: CASSPGTGEAFF
cdr3_nt: TGTGCCAGCTCACCAGGGACGGGTGAAGCTTTCTTT

clone_size: NA
v_call: TRBV3-1/TRBV3-2
d_call: TRBD2
j_call: TRBJ2-3
cdr3_aa: CASSLAGGPVDLTQYF
cdr3_nt: TGTGCCAGCAGCCTAGCGGGGGGGCCGGTGGATCTGACGCAGTATTTT

clone_size: NA
v_call: TRBV5-6
d_call: NA
j_call: TRBJ1-1
cdr3_aa: CASSSAARAEAFF
cdr3_nt: TGTGCCAGCAGCAGCGCAGCCAGGGCTGAAGCTTTCTTT

clone_size: NA
v_call: TRBV28
d_call: NA
j_call: TRBJ2-2
cdr3_aa: CASCHESTGELFF
cdr3_nt: TGTGCCTCCTGTCACGAGTCCACCGGGGAGCTGTTTTTT

clone_size: NA
v_call: TRBV7-3
d_call: TRBD1
j_call: TRBJ1-1
cdr3_aa: CASSLTEGADTEAFF
cdr3_nt: TGTGCCAGCAGCTTAACGGAGGGGGCAGACACTGAAGCTTTCTTT

clone_size: NA
v_call: TRBV28
d_call: NA
j_call: TRBJ2-6
cdr3_aa: CASSQGGSGANVLTF
cdr3_nt: TGTGCCAGCAGCCAGGGGGGCTCTGGGGCCAACGTCCTGACTTTC

clone_size: NA
v_call: TRBV7-2
d_call: NA
j_call: TRBJ1-5
cdr3_aa: CASSTQRDQPQHF
cdr3_nt: TGTGCCAGCAGCACCCAGCGGGATCAGCCCCAGCATTTT

clone_size: NA
v_call: TRBV6-5
d_call: NA
j_call: TRBJ2-1
cdr3_aa: CATPSTGTPYNEQFF
cdr3_nt: TGTGCCACCCCATCGACAGGGACTCCCTACAATGAGCAGTTCTTC

clone_size: NA
v_call: TRBV11-2
d_call: NA
j_call: TRBJ1-1
cdr3_aa: CASSTFGAVGAFF
cdr3_nt: TGTGCCAGCAGCACGTTCGGGGCCGTGGGAGCTTTCTTT

clone_size: NA
v_call: TRBV30
d_call: NA
j_call: TRBJ2-3
cdr3_aa: CAWSAPGVDTQYF
cdr3_nt: TGTGCCTGGAGTGCCCCAGGGGTAGATACGCAGTATTTT

clone_size: NA
v_call: TRBV7-8
d_call: NA
j_call: TRBJ2-7
cdr3_aa: CASSPLYYEQYF
cdr3_nt: TGTGCCAGCAGCCCTCTCTACTACGAGCAGTACTTC

clone_size: NA
v_call: TRBV18
d_call: TRBD2
j_call: TRBJ2-5
cdr3_aa: CASSPPGLFQETQYF
cdr3_nt: TGTGCCAGCTCACCACCGGGACTATTCCAAGAGACCCAGTACTTC

clone_size: NA
v_call: TRBV6-2/TRBV6-3
d_call: TRBD1
j_call: TRBJ2-2
cdr3_aa: CASSYGTSDRDPSNTGELFF
cdr3_nt: TGTGCCAGCAGTTACGGAACGTCGGACAGGGACCCCTCGAACACCGGGGAGCTGTTTTTT

clone_size: NA
v_call: TRBV4-1
d_call: NA
j_call: TRBJ2-2
cdr3_aa: CASSQAGGGGTGELFF
cdr3_nt: TGCGCCAGCAGCCAAGCTGGGGGGGGCGGCACCGGGGAGCTGTTTTTT

clone_size: once
v_call: TRBV19
d_call: NA
j_call: TRBJ1-1
cdr3_aa: CASSITGGEAFF
cdr3_nt: TGTGCCAGTAGTATTACTGGGGGCGAAGCTTTCTTT

clone_size: NA
v_call: TRBV9
d_call: NA
j_call: TRBJ2-3
cdr3_aa: CASSVDEGRLDTQYF
cdr3_nt: TGTGCCAGCAGCGTAGATGAAGGGAGATTAGATACGCAGTATTTT

clone_size: NA
v_call: TRBV2
d_call: NA
j_call: TRBJ1-5
cdr3_aa: CARSAQGGNQPQHF
cdr3_nt: TGTGCCAGGTCAGCCCAGGGCGGCAATCAGCCCCAGCATTTT

clone_size: NA
v_call: TRBV29-1
d_call: TRBD2
j_call: TRBJ2-3
cdr3_aa: CSVQTSFSTDTQYF
cdr3_nt: TGCAGCGTCCAGACTAGCTTTAGCACAGATACGCAGTATTTT

clone_size: NA
v_call: TRBV25-1
d_call: NA
j_call: TRBJ1-1
cdr3_aa: CASSGLGEFTEAFF
cdr3_nt: TGTGCCAGCAGTGGTCTTGGAGAGTTCACTGAAGCTTTCTTT

clone_size: few
v_call: TRBV29-1
d_call: TRBD1
j_call: TRBJ1-1
cdr3_aa: CSGATGGENTEAFF
cdr3_nt: TGCAGCGGGGCAACAGGGGGGGAAAACACTGAAGCTTTCTTT

clone_size: few
v_call: TRBV5-1
d_call: NA
j_call: TRBJ2-1
cdr3_aa: CASSLTGTNEQFF
cdr3_nt: TGCGCCAGCAGCTTGACTGGGACGAATGAGCAGTTCTTC